A single sample gave rise to the 7 T cell receptor beta chains below, sequenced in a study of blood T cell repertoires in COVID-19. Sequencing was performed with immunoSEQ multiplex PCR; in TCRdb, only in-frame clones are kept and a portion is missing. This sample has about 480,000 clones, with 88% found just once. The sample consisted of PBMCs or T cells enriched from blood (not recorded which). The receptor set was obtained from a middle-aged woman who had recovered from COVID-19.

This clone was seen once. The V gene is TRBV7-8, the J gene TRBJ2-7; weak D call: TRBD2 (6 bases). Germline CDR1 SGHVS, CDR2 FQNEAQ. CDR3 length: 12 residues. V was clipped by 9 bases and J by 7 bases, with 16 bases between them. CDR3 sequence (DNA): TGTGCCAGTTCCGGACTATCCGAGGAGCAGTACTTC. It codes for CASSGLSEEQYF.

The chain links TRBV30 to TRBJ2-3, with unresolved D. CDR1 and CDR2 from the germline V gene are GTSNPN and SVGIG (reference sequence). Trimming removed 2 bases from V and 2 bases from J, with 8 bases in between. The CDR3 sequence is 13 residues long. The chain's CDR3 is CAWSFGFTDTQYF. DNA of the CDR3: TGTGCCTGGAGTTTCGGTTTCACAGATACGCAGTATTTT.

The chain links TRBV6-6 to TRBJ2-7; no clear D. Germline-derived CDR1 and CDR2 are MNHNY and SVGAGI (reference sequence). V lost 0 bases and J 0 bases, leaving 3 bases between the germline ends. This CDR3 has 13 amino acids. The CDR3 sequence: CASSYSHSYEQYF. Written as DNA, the CDR3 is TGTGCCAGCAGTTACTCCCACTCCTACGAGCAGTACTTC.

The V and J genes are TRBV10-2 and TRBJ2-1, with 13 bases lining up with TRBD2. V lost 7 bases to trimming and J lost 6 bases; unmatched junction nucleotides: 12. The CDR3 runs 17 residues. Germline-derived CDR1 and CDR2 are WSHSY and SAAADI. The CDR3 DNA reads as TGCGCCAGCACCCATCCGAGGGGGACTAGCGGGACCAATGAGCAGTTCTTC. Protein product: CASTHPRGTSGTNEQFF.

The CDR3 reads CASSPSTPQAFF. Written as DNA, the CDR3 is TGTGCCAGCAGTCCGTCGACACCCCAGGCTTTCTTT. This chain connects TRBV28 to TRBJ1-1; D is uncertain. Germline V gene data show CDR1 as MDHEN and CDR2 as SYDVKM. The CDR3 runs to 12 residues. Trimming took off 5 bases at V and 11 bases at J, with 15 bases between the two ends.

The V and J genes are TRBV19 and TRBJ1-2; 7 bases agree with TRBD1. This CDR3 spans 15 amino acids. J was trimmed by 1 base and V by 3 bases; bases with no gene match: 5. The germline CDR1 and CDR2 sequences are LNHDA and SQIVND (reference sequence). DNA of the CDR3: TGTGCCAGTAGTATGGGACAGAGAAATAACTATGGCTACACCTTC. It yields the protein CASSMGQRNNYGYTF.

V and J are TRBV6-5 and TRBJ2-2, with TRBD2 matching 10 bases. With 2 bases clipped from V and 5 bases from J, the junction kept 2 bases outside the gene matches. Per germline, CDR1 MNHEY and CDR2 SVGAGI. The CDR3 length is 15 residues. CDR3 DNA: TGTGCCAGCAGTTACCTAGCGGGAGTGACCGGGGAGCTGTTTTTT. Translated: CASSYLAGVTGELFF.